A single sample is the source of the 26 T cell receptor beta chains below, sequenced in a study of patients and donors after allogeneic stem cell transplantation. In TCRdb, the RT-PCR reads were re-called with MiXCR into one record per CDR3 protein. The profile covers around 150,000 distinct CDR3 sequences, with about 32% appearing a single time and around 3.2% taken by the ten largest. The sample consisted of blood, either unsorted or a sorted T cell fraction (not recorded which). These receptors were collected from a human donor who was either an allogeneic HSCT recipient or a stem cell or donor lymphocyte infusion donor (not recorded which). It is not recorded whose cells these are; they may come from a transplant donor.

This clonotype occurred a few times. The gene calls are TRBV20-1 and TRBJ2-2; TRBD2 aligns across 8 bases. Germline values: CDR1 DFQATT, CDR2 SNEGSKA (reference sequence). V lost 0 bases to trimming and J lost 4 bases; unmatched junction nucleotides: 13. The CDR3 covers 18 residues. The DNA for the CDR3 is TGCAGTGCTAGAGATCCGACGGGAGGGCTAGTTCGCACCGGGGAGCTGTTTTTT. It specifies CSARDPTGGLVRTGELFF.

This clonotype was found a few times. The chain has TRBV15 and TRBJ1-5; TRBD1 matches 7 bases. The junction had 2 bases not matched to a gene; V was cut back by 3 bases and J by 0 bases. Germline loops: CDR1 LNHNV, CDR2 YYDKDF (reference sequence). This CDR3 has 15 amino acids. This CDR3 reads CATSRGTVSNQPQHF. In DNA, the CDR3 is TGTGCCACCAGCAGGGGGACAGTTAGCAATCAGCCCCAGCATTTT.

The CDR3 region is CASSTTGNTIYF. The DNA of the CDR3 is TGTGCCAGCAGCACCACCGGGAACACCATATATTTT. The chain is built from TRBV12-3 or TRBV12-4 and TRBJ1-3; unclear D gene. The V and J ends lost 6 bases and 7 bases respectively, with 10 bases between them. The CDR3 runs 12 residues.

The chain uses TRBV6-2 or TRBV6-3 and TRBJ2-3; D remains ambiguous. V lost 4 bases, J lost 6 bases, and 26 bases lay in between. The germline V gene has CDR1 MNHEY and CDR2 SVGEGT. The CDR3 has 18 residues. The CDR3 DNA follows: TGTGCCAGCAGTTGGGCCGACTTACCCGAGAGTCTAATCGATACGCAGTATTTT. Amino acids: CASSWADLPESLIDTQYF.

A remark on this clonotype: At one of its ends the junction is not consistent with the germline gene, which may arise from a read error. V and J are TRBV5-1 and TRBJ1-4, with D hard to call. The germline V gene encodes CDR1 SGHRS and CDR2 YFSETQ. CDR3 length: 15 amino acids. The CDR3 protein is CASSLKGGIDEKPFF. CDR3 DNA: TGCGCCAGCAGCTTGAAAGGCGGGATTGATGAAAAACCGTTTTTT.

This clonotype was seen only a few times. The chain carries TRBV6-5 and TRBJ1-2, with D perhaps matching TRBD1 (6 bases). This CDR3 region has 15 residues. Germline CDR1 is MNHEY and CDR2 is SVGAGI. The V and J ends lost 2 bases and 4 bases respectively, with 14 bases between them. This chain's CDR3 is CASSYPRQGGYGYTF. The CDR3 nucleotides are TGTGCCAGCAGTTACCCGAGACAAGGGGGCTATGGCTACACCTTC.

This clonotype was detected many times. The V and J genes are TRBV19 and TRBJ1-5; D is uncertain. The germline V gene has CDR1 LNHDA and CDR2 SQIVND (reference sequence). Trimming removed 3 bases at V and 10 bases at J, with 10 bases between. This CDR3 has 12 residues. The CDR3 sequence: CASSILPQPQHF. The DNA of the CDR3 is TGTGCCAGTAGTATCCTACCCCAACCCCAGCATTTT. Together with reference TRBV19 and TRBJ1-5, the CDR3 gives the full variable domain: DGGITQSPKYLFRKEGQNVTLSCEQNLNHDAMYWYRQDPGQGLRLIYYSQIVNDFQKGDIAEGYSVSREKKESFPLTVTSAQKNPTAFYLCASSILPQPQHFGDGTRLSIL.

The genes are TRBV29-1 and TRBJ1-5, with 8 nucleotides matching TRBD1. The CDR3 sequence is 13 residues long. Germline CDR1 is SQVTM and CDR2 is ANQGSEA. With V trimmed by 4 bases and J by 5 bases, 4 bases remained unmatched. The CDR3 reads CSVATGAYQPQHF. The DNA for the CDR3 is TGCAGCGTTGCGACAGGGGCGTATCAGCCCCAGCATTTT.

V gene TRBV2 combines with J gene TRBJ2-7; TRBD1 matches 10 bases. Germline V gene data show CDR1 as SNHLY and CDR2 as FYNNEI. The junction had 7 bases not matched to a gene; V was cut back by 7 bases and J by 4 bases. CDR3 size: 14 residues. Written as DNA, the CDR3 is TGTGCCAGCACCCCCCGGGACAGGGGATACGAGCAGTACTTC. Translation gives CASTPRDRGYEQYF.

This clonotype was detected a few times. The chain is built from TRBV29-1 and TRBJ2-1; no reliable D call. Trimming stripped 2 bases from V and 6 bases from J, with 2 bases between. Per germline, CDR1 SQVTM and CDR2 ANQGSEA. This CDR3 comprises 10 residues. The CDR3 spells CSVEFNEQFF. CDR3 bases: TGCAGCGTTGAATTCAATGAGCAGTTCTTC.

The rearrangement links TRBV10-1 to TRBJ2-3, with D perhaps matching TRBD1 (6 bases). V gave up 5 bases and J gave up 5 bases, with 20 bases separating them. The CDR3 extends over 16 amino acids. CDR1 is WNHNN, CDR2 SYGVQD, per germline (reference sequence). The CDR3 region is CASSTHRDKGVDTQYF. The CDR3 nucleotides are TGCGCCAGCAGTACTCACCGGGACAAAGGGGTAGATACGCAGTATTTT.

The chain couples TRBV9 to TRBJ1-1, with 8 positions matching TRBD1. V shed 4 bases, J shed 1 base, and the junction held 6 bases outside the gene matches. The germline V gene has CDR1 SGDLS and CDR2 YYNGEE. This CDR3 comprises 15 residues. CDR3 residues: CASSPRTGRNTEAFF. CDR3 bases: TGTGCCAGCAGCCCTCGGACAGGGCGGAACACTGAAGCTTTCTTT.

This clonotype was observed at least ten times. This rearrangement joins TRBV7-9 to TRBJ1-1, with D possibly matching TRBD1 (6 bases). This CDR3 comprises 11 residues. V dropped 5 bases and J dropped 7 bases, with 8 bases sitting between them. Germline CDR1 and CDR2: SEHNR and FQNEAQ (reference sequence). Written as DNA, the CDR3 is TGTGCCAGCAGCCGGGGGCGTGAAGCTTTCTTT. The encoded protein is CASSRGREAFF.

The chain employs TRBV4-1 and TRBJ1-5; D unresolved. The CDR3 contains 15 residues. Germline V lookup: CDR1 MGHRA, CDR2 YSYEKL. V lost 0 bases and J lost 5, with 11 bases in between. CDR3: CASSQDIARYQPQHF. The CDR3 DNA reads TGCGCCAGCAGCCAAGATATCGCGAGATATCAGCCCCAGCATTTT.

This clonotype appeared many times. The J gene is TRBJ2-7, the V gene TRBV27; 8 positions agree with TRBD1. The junction had 7 bases not matched to a gene; V was cut back by 5 bases and J by 4 bases. The CDR3 sequence is 14 residues long. Germline V CDR1 and CDR2: MNHEY, SMNVEV (reference sequence). CDR3 region: CASSPRDRFYEQYF. The CDR3, as DNA: TGTGCCAGCAGTCCTCGGGACAGGTTTTACGAGCAGTACTTC.

This clonotype occurred many times. The chain combines TRBV3-1 with TRBJ1-5; TRBD1 matches 8 bases. Per germline, CDR1 LGHDT and CDR2 YNNKEL (reference sequence). This CDR3 contains 17 residues. V was pared by 0 bases and J by 5 bases, with 9 bases of the junction left unmatched. In DNA, the CDR3 is TGTGCCAGCAGCCAAGATCGGGCAGGGGGCGCAGATCAGCCCCAGCATTTT. This translates into CASSQDRAGGADQPQHF.

This clonotype was detected only a few times. The chain uses TRBV30 and TRBJ1-3, with TRBD1 matching 9 bases. The J segment lost 9 bases and the V segment lost 1 base, leaving 7 bases of the junction unmatched. Germline values: CDR1 GTSNPN, CDR2 SVGIG (reference sequence). The CDR3 contains 14 residues. The CDR3 bases are TGTGCCTGGAGTGCCGGGACAGGGTTAGGCACCATATATTTT. This translates into CAWSAGTGLGTIYF.

This clonotype was seen more than once but under ten times. The chain links TRBV5-1 to TRBJ2-5; perhaps TRBD1 as D (5 bases). The V gene's germline CDR1 is SGHRS and CDR2 YFSETQ. V shed 0 bases and J shed 5 bases, with 11 bases lying between them. The CDR3 extends over 14 amino acids. CDR3 in DNA: TGCGCCAGCAGCTTGGGACAGTTTGGGGAGACCCAGTACTTC. Amino acid sequence: CASSLGQFGETQYF.

V gene TRBV3-1 combines with J gene TRBJ2-7; the D gene is possibly TRBD2 (6 bases). The ends were cut back, 4 bases at V and 6 bases at J, with 16 bases in the middle. This CDR3 spans 14 amino acids. Germline CDR1 and CDR2: LGHDT and YNNKEL (reference sequence). The DNA for the CDR3 is TGTGCCAGCAGCCGCCTGGGACTTCACGGCGAGCAGTACTTC. This codes for CASSRLGLHGEQYF.

The rearrangement joins TRBV20-1 to TRBJ1-1, with 10 bases lining up with TRBD1. Germline V gene lookup returns CDR1 DFQATT and CDR2 SNEGSKA (reference sequence). The junction had 11 bases not matched to a gene; V was cut back by 3 bases and J by 4 bases. This CDR3 spans 16 amino acids. CDR3 loop: CSARQTGGAESTEAFF. CDR3 DNA: TGCAGTGCTAGGCAGACAGGGGGCGCTGAGAGCACTGAAGCTTTCTTT.

This clonotype was detected only a few times. V gene TRBV28 combines with J gene TRBJ2-5; the D is unclear. Germline CDR1 reads MDHEN; CDR2 reads SYDVKM. V lost 0 bases and J lost 5, with 10 bases in between. This CDR3 is 14 amino acids long. The CDR3 region is CASSLWMGKETQYF. As DNA, the CDR3 is TGTGCCAGCAGTTTATGGATGGGGAAGGAGACCCAGTACTTC. Full variable domain (rest looked up from reference TRBV28 and TRBJ2-5): DVKVTQSSRYLVKRTGEKVFLECVQDMDHENMFWYRQDPGLGLRLIYFSYDVKMKEKGDIPEGYSVSREKKERFSLILESASTNQTSMYLCASSLWMGKETQYFGPGTRLLVL.

The chain has TRBV3-1 and TRBJ2-5; D remains ambiguous. V gave up 2 bases and J gave up 5 bases, with 9 bases separating them. This CDR3 is 13 amino acids long. Per the germline V gene, CDR1 is LGHDT and CDR2 is YNNKEL (reference sequence). The CDR3 region has the DNA TGTGCCAGCAGCCAATACGGTGCGGAGACCCAGTACTTC. Protein: CASSQYGAETQYF.

The J gene is TRBJ2-2, the V gene TRBV3-1; the D is unclear. Trimming left V 5 bases short and J 9 bases short, with 13 bases between. The CDR3 is 13 amino acids. Germline-derived CDR1 and CDR2 are LGHDT and YNNKEL (reference sequence). The CDR3 here is CASSSFSPRELFF. CDR3 nucleotide sequence: TGTGCCAGCAGCTCTTTCAGTCCGAGGGAGCTGTTTTTT.

The chain combines TRBV6-1 with TRBJ2-2, with 13 bases aligning to TRBD2. The length of the CDR3 is 17 residues. Per the germline V gene, CDR1 is MNHNS and CDR2 is SASEGT. V was pared by 7 bases and J by 0 bases, with 5 bases of the junction left unmatched. CDR3 nucleotides: TGTGCCAGCACCCCCGGGACTAGCGGGACGAACACCGGGGAGCTGTTTTTT. Translating it yields CASTPGTSGTNTGELFF.

A remark on this clonotype: One base away lies a much larger clone, so this may be a sequencing read error. Given the absence of the conserved phenylalanine or tryptophan at the CDR3 end, a read error is likely. The rearrangement uses TRBV24-1 and TRBJ1-1, with TRBD1 as a possible D gene (6 bases). This CDR3 is built from 15 residues. In germline, CDR1 is KGHDR, CDR2 SFDVKD. V lost 7 bases and J lost 3, with 17 bases in between. The DNA of the CDR3 is TGTGCCACCAGAGCCTCCGGGGGCGCCTACACTGAAGCTTTCTTG. As protein: CATRASGGAYTEAFL.

V and J are TRBV6-5 and TRBJ1-2; TRBD1 matches 8 bases. This CDR3 has 16 residues. With V trimmed by 7 bases and J by 4 bases, 14 bases remained unmatched. The V gene's germline CDR1 is MNHEY and CDR2 SVGAGI. The CDR3 loop is CASNPGRDRPFYGYTF. The CDR3 bases are TGTGCCAGCAACCCAGGGAGGGACAGGCCATTCTATGGCTACACCTTC.